This T cell receptor (beta chain) was sequenced during a study of T cell repertoires in cytomegalovirus infection. TCRdb analysed the reads with MiXCR anew, one entry per CDR3 protein. Among hundreds of thousands of distinct CDR3 sequences listed, about 33% were seen once. The CDR3 is 14 amino acids. CDR1 and CDR2 (germline): DFQATT, SNEGSKA (reference sequence). Concerning this clonotype itself: Its antigen is not known. The junction differs from germline at one of its ends, possibly a read error.

Study results and limitations: Individuals carrying CMV plus the relevant HLA were identified by cumulative frequency of public TCR beta families.

The receptor was isolated from a human donor in good health (CMV status not recorded). Some clones in this sample may be carry-over from other donors' samples. Material: PBMCs. The chain employs TRBV20-1 and TRBJ2-3; D is unresolved. The CDR3 DNA reads as TGCAGTGCAGAAACTGACGGGCAAACAGATAAGCAGTATTTT. Translating gives CSAETDGQTDKQYF.